This record concerns one T cell receptor (beta chain) sequence. Its antigen is currently unknown. Germline lookup yields CDR1 SGHRS and CDR2 YFSETQ. This CDR3 is built from 15 residues. V was clipped by 0 bases and J by 4 bases; unmatched bases: 7. The sample comes from a study of OX40 agonist ivuxolimab in advanced cancers. Turning to the study itself: With ivuxolimab, an agonistic anti-OX40 (CD134) antibody, patients were treated. Antecedent anti-PD-1, anti-PD-L1 or anti-CTLA-4 therapy was permissible, with under 50% having received some. Males comprised 82.7% of the group, whose mean age was 60 years (range 23 to 79).

Libraries were prepared by immunoSEQ multiplex PCR; TCRdb keeps only in-frame clonotypes and omits some of them. The repertoire holds more than 80,000 clones, with about 88% as singletons. Whole-study findings and limits: On average, a greater number of expanded clones characterised CD8+ T cells relative to CD4+.

The sample in question was CD4+ or CD8+ T cells sorted from blood, obtained in a trial of the OX40 agonist ivuxolimab. This chain joins TRBV5-1 and TRBJ2-7; 7 bases align to TRBD1. The receptor's source is an adult with an advanced solid tumor such as melanoma, head and neck, liver or kidney cancer. In DNA, the CDR3 is TGCGCCAGCAGCTTGGGGGACAGAAACTTTTACGAGCAGTACTTC. Encoded protein: CASSLGDRNFYEQYF. The variable domain in full, with the rest retrieved from reference TRBV5-1 and TRBJ2-7, is KAGVTQTPRYLIKTRGQQVTLSCSPISGHRSVSWYQQTPGQGLQFLFEYFSETQRNKGNFPGRFSGRQFSNSRSEMNVSTLELGDSALYLCASSLGDRNFYEQYFGPGTRLTVT.